The 18 T cell receptor beta chains below were found in one sample sequenced in a study of CD8+ T cells in alopecia areata. RNA was isolated and reverse transcribed to cDNA, the sequencing template. The protocol was immunoSEQ multiplex PCR, while the TCRdb copy is restricted to in-frame clones and leaves out a portion. The sample carries approximately 180,000 clones, roughly 63% recorded once. This specimen was CD4+ T cells sorted from blood, taken at week 0. All receptors derive from a human donor with alopecia areata.

A word on this clone: Within the sample, other DNA sequences also encode this same CDR3. The CDR3 sequence is CSAGENYGYTF. The CDR3 DNA sequence: TGCAGCGCAGGGGAAAACTATGGCTACACCTTC. The genes are TRBV29-1 and TRBJ1-2, with D perhaps TRBD1 (6 bases). Trimming left V 7 bases short and J 2 bases short, with 8 bases between. Germline values: CDR1 SQVTM, CDR2 ANQGSEA. The CDR3 totals 11 residues.

The gene calls are TRBV29-1 and TRBJ2-1, with D perhaps given as TRBD1 or TRBD2 (5 bases each). The CDR3 is 12 amino acids. The ends were cut back, 7 bases at V and 8 bases at J, with 15 bases in the middle. Germline lookup yields CDR1 SQVTM and CDR2 ANQGSEA. CDR3 sequence reads: CSAGPPEDEQFF. The DNA for the CDR3 is TGCAGCGCGGGACCACCCGAGGATGAGCAGTTCTTC.

This chain joins TRBV5-6 and TRBJ2-2, with 7 nucleotides matching TRBD2. With 3 bases clipped from V and 1 base from J, the junction kept 9 bases outside the gene matches. CDR1 and CDR2 from the germline V gene are SGHDT and YYEEEE. This CDR3 spans 17 amino acids. The CDR3 DNA follows: TGTGCCAGCAGCTCTCGGTGGTTAGCGGGGAACACCGGGGAGCTGTTTTTT. As protein: CASSSRWLAGNTGELFF.

This clone was seen once. The chain joins TRBV7-9 to TRBJ2-5; 9 bases line up with TRBD1. The junction had 10 bases not matched to a gene; V was cut back by 1 base and J by 4 bases. This CDR3 region has 17 residues. The germline CDR1 and CDR2 sequences are SEHNR and FQNEAQ (reference sequence). In nucleotides, the CDR3 is TGTGCCAGCAGCTTAGACCCGGGACAGGGACCTCGAGAGACCCAGTACTTC. Its protein product is CASSLDPGQGPRETQYF.

This chain connects TRBV29-1 to TRBJ1-2; TRBD1 agrees at 7 bases. Germline-derived CDR1 and CDR2 are SQVTM and ANQGSEA. J gave up 3 bases and V 8 bases, and 9 bases lay outside the gene matches. The CDR3 totals 13 residues. The CDR3 spells CSTRGQVDYGYTF. The CDR3 DNA follows: TGCAGCACCCGCGGACAGGTTGACTATGGCTACACCTTC.

This clone was observed a few times. This rearrangement joins TRBV5-1 to TRBJ1-2; no clear D gene. Germline-derived CDR1 and CDR2 are SGHRS and YFSETQ. The V end lost 3 bases, the J end lost 7 bases, and 22 bases lay between the germline ends. The CDR3 runs 16 residues. The CDR3 region is CASSSGLNLLEGGYTF. Written as DNA, the CDR3 is TGCGCCAGCAGCTCCGGCCTGAACCTCCTGGAGGGTGGCTACACCTTC.

This clone was seen a single time. The V gene is TRBV5-1, the J gene TRBJ2-7, with TRBD1 matching 7 bases. The CDR3 runs 16 residues. CDR1 SGHRS and CDR2 YFSETQ come from the germline V gene. The trim removed 0 bases at V and 4 bases at J, leaving 10 bases unmatched. CDR3 sequence (DNA): TGCGCCAGCAGCTTGGCCGATCTGGGACAGACTTACGAGCAGTACTTC. Residues: CASSLADLGQTYEQYF.

The rearrangement joins TRBV6-5 to TRBJ2-2; 8 nucleotides agree with TRBD1. The CDR3 totals 15 residues. The ends lost 5 bases at V and 5 bases at J; junction bases unmatched: 7. Germline V lookup: CDR1 MNHEY, CDR2 SVGAGI. In DNA form, the CDR3 reads TGTGCCAGCAGTCAAGGGACAGGACGGACCGGGGAGCTGTTTTTT. The encoded protein is CASSQGTGRTGELFF.

This rearrangement joins TRBV7-9 to TRBJ2-7, with D unresolved. Trimming left V 5 bases short and J 2 bases short, with 7 bases between. The CDR3 consists of 12 residues. Germline CDR1 reads SEHNR; CDR2 reads FQNEAQ (reference sequence). CDR3 nucleotides: TGTGCCAGCAGCCACTCTACCTACGAGCAGTACTTC. It encodes CASSHSTYEQYF.

The chain uses TRBV4-3 and TRBJ1-5; maybe TRBD1 (6 bases). Germline CDR1 LGHNA, CDR2 YSLEER. This CDR3 has 16 residues. Trimming took 2 bases from V and 6 from J, leaving 17 bases between them. The CDR3 reads CASSQNPGGLGQPQHF. In nucleotides, the CDR3 is TGCGCCAGCAGCCAAAACCCTGGGGGGCTGGGTCAGCCCCAGCATTTT.

CDR3 nucleotide sequence: TGTGCCAGTAGTACGACTAGCGGGGGGGCTATCTCCTACAATGAGCAGTTCTTC. It codes for CASSTTSGGAISYNEQFF. The chain carries TRBV19 and TRBJ2-1; 14 bases agree with TRBD2. CDR1 is LNHDA and CDR2 is SQIVND in the germline V gene (reference sequence). V lost 4 bases, J lost 0 bases, and 5 bases stayed unmatched. The CDR3 contains 18 residues.

The chain recombines TRBV30 with TRBJ1-1; perhaps TRBD1 as D (5 bases). Germline V lookup: CDR1 GTSNPN, CDR2 SVGIG (reference sequence). The CDR3 length is 16 residues. V lost 3 bases and J lost 4, with 21 bases in between. The CDR3 sequence: CAWRLPPPGTGTEAFF. The CDR3, as DNA: TGTGCCTGGAGGCTCCCTCCGCCTGGGACTGGCACTGAAGCTTTCTTT.

This chain joins TRBV6-6 and TRBJ1-6; D ambiguous. V lost 7 bases and J 10 bases, leaving 17 bases between the germline ends. CDR1 MNHNY and CDR2 SVGAGI come from the germline V gene (reference sequence). The CDR3 runs to 14 residues. The CDR3 loop is CASIRDKVGSPLHF. CDR3 nucleotide sequence: TGTGCCAGCATACGAGACAAAGTAGGATCACCCCTCCACTTT.

This chain links TRBV29-1 with TRBJ2-1; maybe TRBD2 (6 bases). This CDR3 has 13 amino acids. V lost 0 bases and J 5 bases, leaving 8 bases between the germline ends. From germline, CDR1 is SQVTM and CDR2 ANQGSEA. CDR3 sequence (DNA): TGCAGCGTTGAAGATGGGGGGAACAATGAGCAGTTCTTC. Its translation: CSVEDGGNNEQFF.

This chain links TRBV18 with TRBJ2-7; 10 bases align to TRBD1. After removal of 5 bases from V and 10 bases from J, the junction contained 8 bases not matched to a gene. This CDR3 has 13 amino acids. Germline CDR1 and CDR2: KGHSH and LQKENI. Here the CDR3 DNA reads TGTGCCAGCTCAAGGGACAGGGGTAGTCGACAGTACTTC. Its protein is CASSRDRGSRQYF.

The chain is built from TRBV29-1 and TRBJ1-2; 7 positions agree with TRBD1. V gave up 5 bases and J gave up 8 bases; unmatched junction bases: 5. The CDR3 has 11 residues. CDR1 SQVTM and CDR2 ANQGSEA come from the germline V gene. DNA for the CDR3: TGCAGCGTTAGGGGGCTGGGAGGCTACACCTTC. Its protein is CSVRGLGGYTF.

The V and J genes are TRBV29-1 and TRBJ2-2; 8 bases are a match to TRBD1. CDR3 length: 15 amino acids. J was trimmed by 3 bases and V by 5 bases; bases with no gene match: 8. Per germline, CDR1 SQVTM and CDR2 ANQGSEA. CDR3 protein: CSVSDRVPDTGELFF. Written as DNA, the CDR3 is TGCAGCGTTTCGGACAGGGTCCCCGACACCGGGGAGCTGTTTTTT.

This clone turned up a few times. This chain joins TRBV11-2 and TRBJ2-7; 7 bases match TRBD1. V trimming: 1 base; J trimming: 1 base; junction bases outside the gene matches: 4. This CDR3 is built from 15 residues. The germline gives CDR1 SGHAT, CDR2 FQNNGV. The CDR3 loop reads CASSLVGTESYEQYF. CDR3 DNA sequence: TGTGCCAGCAGCTTAGTCGGGACAGAGTCCTACGAGCAGTACTTC.